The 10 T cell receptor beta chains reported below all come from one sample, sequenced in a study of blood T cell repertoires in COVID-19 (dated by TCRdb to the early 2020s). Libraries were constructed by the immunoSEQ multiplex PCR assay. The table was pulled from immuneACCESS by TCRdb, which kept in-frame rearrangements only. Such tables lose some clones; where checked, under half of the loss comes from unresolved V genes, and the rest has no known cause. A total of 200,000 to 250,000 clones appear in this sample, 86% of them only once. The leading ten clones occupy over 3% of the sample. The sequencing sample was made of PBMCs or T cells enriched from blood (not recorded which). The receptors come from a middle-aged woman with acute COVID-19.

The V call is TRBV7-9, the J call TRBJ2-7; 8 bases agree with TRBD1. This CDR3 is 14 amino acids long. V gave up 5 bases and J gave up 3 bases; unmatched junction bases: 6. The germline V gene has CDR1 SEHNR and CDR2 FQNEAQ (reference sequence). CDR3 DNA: TGTGCCAGCAGCGGACAGGGCGGGCACTACGAGCAGTACTTC. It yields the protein CASSGQGGHYEQYF. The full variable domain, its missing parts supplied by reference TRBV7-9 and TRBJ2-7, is DTGVSQNPRHKITKRGQNVTFRCDPISEHNRLYWYRQTLGQGPEFLTYFQNEAQLEKSRLLSDRFSAERPKGSFSTLEIQRTEQGDSAMYLCASSGQGGHYEQYFGPGTRLTVT.

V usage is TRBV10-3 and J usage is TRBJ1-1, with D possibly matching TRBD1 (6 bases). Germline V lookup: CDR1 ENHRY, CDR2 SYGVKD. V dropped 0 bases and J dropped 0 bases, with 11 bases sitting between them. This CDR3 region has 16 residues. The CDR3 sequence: CAISESGGGLNTEAFF. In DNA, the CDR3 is TGTGCCATCAGTGAGTCGGGAGGGGGACTGAACACTGAAGCTTTCTTT.

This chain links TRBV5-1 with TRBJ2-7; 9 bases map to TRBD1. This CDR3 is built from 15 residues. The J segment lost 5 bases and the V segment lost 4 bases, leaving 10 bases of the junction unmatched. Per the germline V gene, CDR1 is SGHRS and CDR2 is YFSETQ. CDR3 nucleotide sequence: TGCGCCAGCAGCATGGGTGGGACAGGGTTTCACGAGCAGTACTTC. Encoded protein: CASSMGGTGFHEQYF.

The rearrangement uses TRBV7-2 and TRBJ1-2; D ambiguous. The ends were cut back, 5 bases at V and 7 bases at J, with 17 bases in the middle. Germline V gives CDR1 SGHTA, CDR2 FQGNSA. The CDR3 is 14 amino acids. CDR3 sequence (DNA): TGTGCCAGCAGCCCCCGAGGCCGCGGTCTTGGCTACACCTTC. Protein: CASSPRGRGLGYTF. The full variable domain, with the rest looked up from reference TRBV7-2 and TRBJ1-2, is GAGVSQSPSNKVTEKGKDVELRCDPISGHTALYWYRQSLGQGLEFLIYFQGNSAPDKSGLPSDRFSAERTGGSVSTLTIQRTQQEDSAVYLCASSPRGRGLGYTFGSGTRLTVV.

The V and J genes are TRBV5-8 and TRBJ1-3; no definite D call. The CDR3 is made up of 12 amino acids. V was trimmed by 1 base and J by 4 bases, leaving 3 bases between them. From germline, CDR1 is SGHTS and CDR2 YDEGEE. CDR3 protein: CASSLRGNTIYF. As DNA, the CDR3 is TGTGCCAGCAGCTTGCGGGGAAACACCATATATTTT.

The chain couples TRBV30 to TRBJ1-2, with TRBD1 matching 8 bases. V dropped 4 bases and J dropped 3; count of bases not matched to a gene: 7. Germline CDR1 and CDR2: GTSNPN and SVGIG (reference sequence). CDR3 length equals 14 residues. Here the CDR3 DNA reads TGTGCCTGGACCTTCCCGGGACAGGACTATGGCTACACCTTC. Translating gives CAWTFPGQDYGYTF.

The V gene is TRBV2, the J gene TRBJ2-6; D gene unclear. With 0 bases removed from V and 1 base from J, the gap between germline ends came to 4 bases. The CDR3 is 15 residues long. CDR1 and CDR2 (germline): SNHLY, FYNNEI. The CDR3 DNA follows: TGTGCCAGCAGTGAAGCGAGATCTGGGGCCAACGTCCTGACTTTC. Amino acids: CASSEARSGANVLTF.

In DNA form, the CDR3 reads TGTGCCATCAGTGTACTACAGGGGGATCGTCAGTATTTT. Amino acids: CAISVLQGDRQYF. The rearrangement uses TRBV10-3 and TRBJ2-3, with TRBD1 matching over 8 bases. The CDR3 is 13 amino acids. The V segment lost 4 bases and the J segment 12 bases; nucleotides outside the gene matches: 9. Germline lookup yields CDR1 ENHRY and CDR2 SYGVKD.

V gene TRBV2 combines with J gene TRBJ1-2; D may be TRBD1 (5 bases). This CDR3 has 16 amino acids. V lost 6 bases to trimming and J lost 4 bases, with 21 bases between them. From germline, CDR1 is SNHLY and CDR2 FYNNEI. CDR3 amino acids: CASRRPRGTLGYGYTF. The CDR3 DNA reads TGTGCCAGCAGGCGTCCGCGGGGGACCCTCGGCTATGGCTACACCTTC. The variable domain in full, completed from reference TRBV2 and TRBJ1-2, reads EPEVTQTPSHQVTQMGQEVILRCVPISNHLYFYWYRQILGQKVEFLVSFYNNEISEKSEIFDDQFSVERPDGSNFTLKIRSTKLEDSAMYFCASRRPRGTLGYGYTFGSGTRLTVV.

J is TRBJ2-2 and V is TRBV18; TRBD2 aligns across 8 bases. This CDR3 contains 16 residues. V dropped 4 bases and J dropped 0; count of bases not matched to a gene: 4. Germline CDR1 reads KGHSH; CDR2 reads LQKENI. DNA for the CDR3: TGTGCCAGCTCACTCCGGGGGGGAACGAACACCGGGGAGCTGTTTTTT. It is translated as CASSLRGGTNTGELFF.